The next 16 T cell receptor beta chains were all read from a single sample in a study of T cell repertoires in cytomegalovirus infection. TCRdb passed the reads through MiXCR, listing each CDR3 protein once. The sample yields some 700,000 distinct CDR3 sequences, 35% to 45% seen once. Sequences were obtained from PBMCs. These receptors all come from a human donor in good health (CMV status not recorded). Some clones in this sample may be carry-over from other donors' samples.

The chain couples TRBV12-3 or TRBV12-4 to TRBJ2-1, with TRBD2 as a possible D gene (5 bases). The ends were cut back, 7 bases at V and 8 bases at J, with 18 bases in the middle. This CDR3 region has 14 residues. This CDR3 is CASTPPGVNDEQFF. DNA of the CDR3: TGTGCCAGCACCCCCCCCGGGGTTAACGATGAGCAGTTCTTC.

As regards this clonotype: A read error may be the cause here, since a much bigger clone is one base away. The chain is built from TRBV28 and TRBJ2-1; D is perhaps TRBD1 (5 bases). The CDR3 runs 14 residues. Trimming removed 5 bases at V and 3 bases at J, with 11 bases between. The germline V gene encodes CDR1 MDHEN and CDR2 SYDVKM. DNA of the CDR3: TGTGCCAGCAGTAACGGACACCGCTACAATGAGCAGTTCTTC. Encoded protein: CASSNGHRYNEQFF.

The chain carries TRBV6-2 or TRBV6-3 and TRBJ1-5, with 7 bases identical to TRBD1. The ends lost 4 bases at V and 2 bases at J; junction bases unmatched: 8. Germline V gene sequence: CDR1 MNHEY, CDR2 SVGEGT. The CDR3 has 16 residues. The CDR3 region is CASSFEQGRGNQPQHF. CDR3 sequence (DNA): TGTGCCAGCAGTTTTGAACAGGGGCGAGGCAATCAGCCCCAGCATTTT.

The genes are TRBV9 and TRBJ2-3, with TRBD1 as a possible D gene (5 bases). This CDR3 has 15 amino acids. V was clipped by 0 bases and J by 3 bases, with 11 bases between them. In germline, CDR1 is SGDLS, CDR2 YYNGEE. The DNA of the CDR3 is TGTGCCAGCAGCGTAGAGTGGGGCCGGACAGATACGCAGTATTTT. This translates into CASSVEWGRTDTQYF.

This clonotype was counted many times. The CDR3: CATSRDGIMLFF. CDR3 nucleotide sequence: TGTGCCACCAGTCGGGACGGTATAATGCTGTTTTTT. V gene TRBV24-1 combines with J gene TRBJ1-4; TRBD1 might be the D (5 bases). V shed 6 bases and J shed 14 bases, with 15 bases lying between them. The CDR3 totals 12 residues. CDR1 is KGHDR, CDR2 SFDVKD, per germline.

The chain has TRBV19 and TRBJ2-7; D might be TRBD2 (7 bases). Germline lookup yields CDR1 LNHDA and CDR2 SQIVND (reference sequence). V was shortened by 7 bases and J by 5 bases, with 18 bases between the two germline ends. The CDR3 has 14 residues. In DNA, the CDR3 is TGTGCCAGTAATCCCCAGGGAGGGGGTAACGAGCAGTACTTC. It encodes CASNPQGGGNEQYF. Complete variable domain (other parts from reference TRBV19 and TRBJ2-7): DGGITQSPKYLFRKEGQNVTLSCEQNLNHDAMYWYRQDPGQGLRLIYYSQIVNDFQKGDIAEGYSVSREKKESFPLTVTSAQKNPTAFYLCASNPQGGGNEQYFGPGTRLTVT.

The chain links TRBV6-8 to TRBJ1-1; the match to TRBD1 covers 7 bases. With V trimmed by 8 bases and J by 4 bases, 10 bases remained unmatched. The CDR3 consists of 14 residues. Germline loops: CDR1 MNHGY, CDR2 SAAAGT. For the CDR3, the DNA is TGTGCCAGCGGCCAAACCAGGGGGGCCACTGAAGCTTTCTTT. Translated, it gives CASGQTRGATEAFF.

This clonotype was counted ten times or more. The V gene is TRBV7-8, the J gene TRBJ2-3; the D gene is possibly TRBD2 (5 bases). Germline V gene data show CDR1 as SGHVS and CDR2 as FQNEAQ. Trimming removed 2 bases at V and 7 bases at J, with 16 bases between. The CDR3 loop spans 15 amino acids. Here the CDR3 DNA reads TGTGCCAGCAGCTTACCCCGGACTTCCATGAATACGCAGTATTTT. Translation: CASSLPRTSMNTQYF.

In this sample, this clonotype turned up a few times. The J gene is TRBJ2-5, the V gene TRBV7-3, with 7 bases lining up with TRBD2. This CDR3 has 13 residues. Looked up from germline, CDR1 is SGHTA and CDR2 is FQGTGA. J was trimmed by 4 bases and V by 5 bases; bases with no gene match: 4. DNA for the CDR3: TGTGCCAGCAGCCGCCCGGGGGGAGAGACCCAGTACTTC. This translates into CASSRPGGETQYF.

This clonotype was found a few times. This chain uses TRBV10-3 with TRBJ2-7; 11 bases line up with TRBD2. The V segment lost 6 bases and the J segment 1 base; nucleotides outside the gene matches: 2. Germline loops: CDR1 ENHRY, CDR2 SYGVKD. The CDR3 runs 14 residues. CDR3 loop: CAISTSGRSYEQYF. In DNA form, the CDR3 reads TGTGCCATCAGCACTAGCGGGAGATCCTACGAGCAGTACTTC.

This chain uses TRBV11-2 with TRBJ1-1; D is unresolved. V lost 6 bases to trimming and J lost 0 bases, with 11 bases between them. The length of the CDR3 is 14 residues. CDR1 and CDR2 (germline): SGHAT, FQNNGV. The CDR3 DNA is TGTGCCAGCAGATGGACGGCCTTGAACACTGAAGCTTTCTTT. Its translation: CASRWTALNTEAFF.

As to this clonotype: A read error is possible here, since a much larger clone lies one base away. The rearrangement joins TRBV7-6 to TRBJ2-3, with TRBD2 matching over 8 bases. The CDR3 contains 15 residues. Looked up from germline, CDR1 is SGHVS and CDR2 is FNYEAQ. J lost 3 bases, V lost 6 bases, and 8 bases had no gene match. CDR3 sequence: CASSIISGTTDTQYF. In nucleotides, the CDR3 is TGTGCCAGCAGTATTATTAGCGGGACAACAGATACGCAGTATTTT.

This clonotype was observed a few times. The chain joins TRBV28 to TRBJ2-3; 7 nucleotides align to TRBD1. Germline CDR1 reads MDHEN; CDR2 reads SYDVKM. This CDR3 has 14 residues. Trimming took 5 bases from V and 6 from J; bases not matched to a gene: 8. In DNA form, the CDR3 reads TGTGCCAGCAGTGCCTCGGACAGGTTGGATACGCAGTATTTT. Its translation is CASSASDRLDTQYF.

This sequence joins TRBV25-1 and TRBJ1-2, with D possibly being TRBD1 (5 bases). V lost 6 bases, J lost 8 bases, and 16 bases lay in between. Per germline, CDR1 MGHDK and CDR2 SYGVNS. The CDR3 sequence is 13 residues long. The CDR3 DNA follows: TGTGCCAGCAGCGAAGGGACCGCGGGCGGCTACACCTTC. It codes for CASSEGTAGGYTF.

This clonotype was observed a handful of times. The chain combines TRBV5-6 with TRBJ1-5; 7 bases map to TRBD1. The CDR3 contains 18 residues. Germline CDR1 reads SGHDT; CDR2 reads YYEEEE. The V gene end was trimmed by 0 bases and the J gene end by 2 bases; junction bases not matched to a gene: 11. This CDR3 is CASSLGGTTGAGNQPQHF. The CDR3 DNA sequence: TGTGCCAGCAGCTTGGGCGGAACCACAGGGGCGGGCAATCAGCCCCAGCATTTT.

This clonotype occurred a few times. The genes are TRBV12-3 or TRBV12-4 and TRBJ1-2; no clear D. Trimming removed 3 bases from V and 0 bases from J, with 14 bases in between. The CDR3 totals 16 residues. The CDR3 reads CASSLPPWTANYGYTF. CDR3 DNA: TGTGCCAGCAGTTTGCCCCCCTGGACGGCTAACTATGGCTACACCTTC.